Sequencing of this T cell receptor beta chain was carried out in a study of blood T cell repertoires in COVID-19. About the study: COVID-19 samples, acute and convalescent, were from the United States, Italy and Spain.

Assay: immunoSEQ multiplex PCR; the TCRdb copy retains only in-frame clones and omits some. The data hold some 370,000 clones, with roughly 90% observed a single time. CDR1 and CDR2 (germline): MNHEY, SMNVEV (reference sequence). The CDR3 is 15 amino acids. V was clipped by 5 bases and J by 4 bases; unmatched bases: 8. Material: peripheral blood. This chain uses TRBV27 with TRBJ1-2, with 9 bases aligning to TRBD1. The source of this sequence is a man aged 40-50 years with acute or convalescent COVID-19. The CDR3 region has the DNA TGTGCCAGCAGTGCTCCGGGACAGGGCTCCTATGGCTACACCTTC. It translates to CASSAPGQGSYGYTF.